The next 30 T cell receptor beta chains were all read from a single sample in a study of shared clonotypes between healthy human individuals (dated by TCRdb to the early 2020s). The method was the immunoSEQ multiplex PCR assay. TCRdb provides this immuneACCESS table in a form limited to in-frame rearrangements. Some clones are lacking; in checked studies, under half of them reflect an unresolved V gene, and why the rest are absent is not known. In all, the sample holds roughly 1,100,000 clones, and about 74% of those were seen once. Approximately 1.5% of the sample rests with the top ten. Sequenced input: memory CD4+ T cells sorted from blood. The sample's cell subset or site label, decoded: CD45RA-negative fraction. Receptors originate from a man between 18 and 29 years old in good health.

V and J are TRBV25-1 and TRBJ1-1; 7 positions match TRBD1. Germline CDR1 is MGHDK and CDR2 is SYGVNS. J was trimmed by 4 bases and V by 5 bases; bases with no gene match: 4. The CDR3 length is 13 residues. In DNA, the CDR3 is TGTGCCAGCAGTTTGACAGGGAGCACTGAAGCTTTCTTT. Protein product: CASSLTGSTEAFF.

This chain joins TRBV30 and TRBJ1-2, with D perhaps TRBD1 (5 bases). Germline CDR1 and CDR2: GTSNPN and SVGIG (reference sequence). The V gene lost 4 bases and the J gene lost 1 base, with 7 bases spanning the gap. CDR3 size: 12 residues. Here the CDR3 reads CAWMGLNYGYTF. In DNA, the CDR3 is TGTGCCTGGATGGGACTTAACTATGGCTACACCTTC.

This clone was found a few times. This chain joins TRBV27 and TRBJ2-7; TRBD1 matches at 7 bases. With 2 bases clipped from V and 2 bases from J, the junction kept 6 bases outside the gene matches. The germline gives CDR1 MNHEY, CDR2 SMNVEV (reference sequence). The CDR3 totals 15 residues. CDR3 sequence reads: CASSLGTVGTYEQYF. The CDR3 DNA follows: TGTGCCAGCAGTTTAGGGACAGTGGGGACCTACGAGCAGTACTTC.

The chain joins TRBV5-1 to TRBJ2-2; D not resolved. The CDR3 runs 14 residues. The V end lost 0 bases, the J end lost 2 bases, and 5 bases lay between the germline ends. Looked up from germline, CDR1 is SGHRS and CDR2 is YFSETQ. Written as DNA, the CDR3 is TGCGCCAGCAGCTTGGACCATAACACCGGGGAGCTGTTTTTT. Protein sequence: CASSLDHNTGELFF.

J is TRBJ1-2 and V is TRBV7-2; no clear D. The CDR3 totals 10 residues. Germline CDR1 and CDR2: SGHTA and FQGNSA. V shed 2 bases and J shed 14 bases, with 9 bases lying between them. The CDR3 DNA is TGTGCCAGCAGCTTACGAGAGACGACCTTC. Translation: CASSLRETTF. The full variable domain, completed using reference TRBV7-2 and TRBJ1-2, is GAGVSQSPSNKVTEKGKDVELRCDPISGHTALYWYRQSLGQGLEFLIYFQGNSAPDKSGLPSDRFSAERTGGSVSTLTIQRTQQEDSAVYLCASSLRETTFGSGTRLTVV.

The DNA of the CDR3 is TGCGCCAGCAGCCAAGGGACAGGGGGTAATGAAAAACTGTTTTTT. This sequence encodes CASSQGTGGNEKLFF. The rearrangement joins TRBV4-3 to TRBJ1-4, with TRBD1 matching 10 bases. J gave up 4 bases and V 1 base, and 0 bases lay outside the gene matches. Germline lookup yields CDR1 LGHNA and CDR2 YSLEER. The CDR3 length is 15 residues.

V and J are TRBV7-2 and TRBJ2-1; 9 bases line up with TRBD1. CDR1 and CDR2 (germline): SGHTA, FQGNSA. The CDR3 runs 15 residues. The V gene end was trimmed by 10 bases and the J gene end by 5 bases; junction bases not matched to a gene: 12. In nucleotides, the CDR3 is TGTGCCACACGAGACCGGGACAGGGCTCACAATGAGCAGTTCTTC. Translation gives CATRDRDRAHNEQFF. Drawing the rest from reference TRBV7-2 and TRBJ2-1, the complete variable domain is GAGVSQSPSNKVTEKGKDVELRCDPISGHTALYWYRQSLGQGLEFLIYFQGNSAPDKSGLPSDRFSAERTGGSVSTLTIQRTQQEDSAVYLCATRDRDRAHNEQFFGPGTRLTVL.

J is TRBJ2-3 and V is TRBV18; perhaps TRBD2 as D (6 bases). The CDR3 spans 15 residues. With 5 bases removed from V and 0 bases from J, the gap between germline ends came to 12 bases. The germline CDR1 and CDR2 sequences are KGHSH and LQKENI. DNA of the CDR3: TGTGCCAGCTCAACAATAGCGGCTAGCACAGATACGCAGTATTTT. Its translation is CASSTIAASTDTQYF. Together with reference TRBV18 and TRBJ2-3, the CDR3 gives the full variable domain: NAGVMQNPRHLVRRRGQEARLRCSPMKGHSHVYWYRQLPEEGLKFMVYLQKENIIDESGMPKERFSAEFPKEGPSILRIQQVVRGDSAAYFCASSTIAASTDTQYFGPGTRLTVL.

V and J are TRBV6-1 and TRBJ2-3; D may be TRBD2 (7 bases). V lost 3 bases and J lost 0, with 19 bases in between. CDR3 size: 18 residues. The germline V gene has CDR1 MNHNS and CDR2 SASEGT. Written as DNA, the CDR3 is TGTGCCAGCAGTGAGGGCCGGGGGGCTCTTTCTAGCACAGATACGCAGTATTTT. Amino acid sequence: CASSEGRGALSSTDTQYF.

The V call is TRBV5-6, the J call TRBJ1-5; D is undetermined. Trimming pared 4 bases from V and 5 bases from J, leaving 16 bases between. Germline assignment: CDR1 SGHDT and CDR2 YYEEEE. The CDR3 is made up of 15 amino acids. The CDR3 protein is CASSVYTRRDQPQHF. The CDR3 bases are TGTGCCAGCAGCGTTTATACCAGGAGGGATCAGCCCCAGCATTTT. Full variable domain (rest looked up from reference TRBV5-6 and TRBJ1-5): DAGVTQSPTHLIKTRGQQVTLRCSPKSGHDTVSWYQQALGQGPQFIFQYYEEEERQRGNFPDRFSGHQFPNYSSELNVNALLLGDSALYLCASSVYTRRDQPQHFGDGTRLSIL.

CDR3 DNA sequence: TGTGCCAGCAGTGGGCAGGGGGCGCGAGGGGGTGAAAAACTGTTTTTT. Translating it yields CASSGQGARGGEKLFF. V gene TRBV6-1 combines with J gene TRBJ1-4; 8 bases map to TRBD1. After removal of 4 bases from V and 7 bases from J, the junction contained 11 bases not matched to a gene. This CDR3 has 16 residues. Germline V CDR1 and CDR2: MNHNS, SASEGT.

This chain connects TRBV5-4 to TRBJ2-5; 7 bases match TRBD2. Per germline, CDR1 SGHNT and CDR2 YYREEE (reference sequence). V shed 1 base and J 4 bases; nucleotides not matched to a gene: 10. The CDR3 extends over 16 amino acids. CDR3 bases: TGTGCCAGCAGCTTGTTAGGGGTCGGACTAGGAGAGACCCAGTACTTC. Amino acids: CASSLLGVGLGETQYF.

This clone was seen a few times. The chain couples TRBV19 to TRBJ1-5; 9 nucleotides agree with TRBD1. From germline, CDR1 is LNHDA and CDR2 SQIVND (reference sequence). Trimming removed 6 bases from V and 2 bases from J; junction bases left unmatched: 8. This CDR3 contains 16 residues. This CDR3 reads CASRITGGGGNQPQHF. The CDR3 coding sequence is TGTGCCAGTAGAATCACAGGGGGCGGAGGCAATCAGCCCCAGCATTTT.

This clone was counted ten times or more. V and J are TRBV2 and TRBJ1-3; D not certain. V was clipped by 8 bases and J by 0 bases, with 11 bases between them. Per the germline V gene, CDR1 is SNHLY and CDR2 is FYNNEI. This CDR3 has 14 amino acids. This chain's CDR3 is CASVSGFSGNTIYF. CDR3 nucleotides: TGTGCCAGCGTCTCGGGGTTCTCTGGAAACACCATATATTTT.

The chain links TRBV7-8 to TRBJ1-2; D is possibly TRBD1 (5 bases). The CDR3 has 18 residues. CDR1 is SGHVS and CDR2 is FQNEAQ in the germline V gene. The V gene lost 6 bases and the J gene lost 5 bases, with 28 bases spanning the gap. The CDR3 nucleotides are TGTGCCAGCAGGGTAGCCTGGCAGGGCCTCCTAAGGTGTTATGGCTACACCTTC. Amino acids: CASRVAWQGLLRCYGYTF.

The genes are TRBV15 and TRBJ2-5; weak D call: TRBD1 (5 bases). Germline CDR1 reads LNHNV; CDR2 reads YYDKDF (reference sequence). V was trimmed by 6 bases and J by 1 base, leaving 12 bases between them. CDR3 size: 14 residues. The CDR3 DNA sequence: TGTGCCACCAGTCTAGGGGCTACCCAAGAGACCCAGTACTTC. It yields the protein CATSLGATQETQYF.

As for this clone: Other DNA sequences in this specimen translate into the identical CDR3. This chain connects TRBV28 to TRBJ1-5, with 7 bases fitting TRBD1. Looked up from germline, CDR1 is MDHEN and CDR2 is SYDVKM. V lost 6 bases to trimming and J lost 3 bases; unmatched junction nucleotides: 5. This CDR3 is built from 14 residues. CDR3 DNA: TGTGCCAGCAGCTCAGGGGGTTTCAATCAGCCCCAGCATTTT. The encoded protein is CASSSGGFNQPQHF.

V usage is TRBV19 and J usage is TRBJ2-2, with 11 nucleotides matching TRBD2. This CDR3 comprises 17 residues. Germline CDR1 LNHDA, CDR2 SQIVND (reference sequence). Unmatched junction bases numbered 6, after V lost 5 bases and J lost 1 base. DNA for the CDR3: TGTGCCAGTAGTTCCCGACTAGCGGGACTGAACACCGGGGAGCTGTTTTTT. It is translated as CASSSRLAGLNTGELFF.

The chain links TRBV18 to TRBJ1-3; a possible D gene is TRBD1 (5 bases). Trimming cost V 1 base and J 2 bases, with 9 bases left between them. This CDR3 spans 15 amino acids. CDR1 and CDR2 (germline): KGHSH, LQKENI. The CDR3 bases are TGTGCCAGCTCACCACAGGGGACCGCTGGAAACACCATATATTTT. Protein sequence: CASSPQGTAGNTIYF.

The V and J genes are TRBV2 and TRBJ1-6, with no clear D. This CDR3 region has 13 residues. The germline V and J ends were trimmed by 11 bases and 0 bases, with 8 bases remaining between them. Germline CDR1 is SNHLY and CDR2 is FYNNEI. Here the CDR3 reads CAGGSSYNSPLHF. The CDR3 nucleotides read TGTGCCGGAGGGAGCTCCTATAATTCACCCCTCCACTTT.

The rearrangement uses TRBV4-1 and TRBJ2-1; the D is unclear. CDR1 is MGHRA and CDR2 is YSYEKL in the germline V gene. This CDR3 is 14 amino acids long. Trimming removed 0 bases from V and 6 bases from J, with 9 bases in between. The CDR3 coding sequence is TGCGCCAGCAGCCAAGAGGACCGGCTCAATGAGCAGTTCTTC. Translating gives CASSQEDRLNEQFF.

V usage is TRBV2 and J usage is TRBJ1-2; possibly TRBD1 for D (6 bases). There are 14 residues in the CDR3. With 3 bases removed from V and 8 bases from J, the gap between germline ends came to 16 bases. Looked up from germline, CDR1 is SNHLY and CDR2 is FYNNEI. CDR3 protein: CASSEGTNLRGYTF. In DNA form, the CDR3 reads TGTGCCAGCAGTGAGGGGACAAACCTTCGGGGCTACACCTTC.

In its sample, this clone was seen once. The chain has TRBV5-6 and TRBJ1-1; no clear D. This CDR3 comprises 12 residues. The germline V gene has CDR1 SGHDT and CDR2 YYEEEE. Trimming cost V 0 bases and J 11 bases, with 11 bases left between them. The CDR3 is CASSLEDSQAFF. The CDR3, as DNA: TGTGCCAGCAGCTTGGAGGACTCCCAGGCTTTCTTT.

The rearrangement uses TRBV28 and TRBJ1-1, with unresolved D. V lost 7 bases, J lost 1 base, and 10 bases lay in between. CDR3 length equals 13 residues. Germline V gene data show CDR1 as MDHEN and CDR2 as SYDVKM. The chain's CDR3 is CASNTIPNTEAFF. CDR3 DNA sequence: TGTGCCAGCAACACTATTCCGAACACTGAAGCTTTCTTT.

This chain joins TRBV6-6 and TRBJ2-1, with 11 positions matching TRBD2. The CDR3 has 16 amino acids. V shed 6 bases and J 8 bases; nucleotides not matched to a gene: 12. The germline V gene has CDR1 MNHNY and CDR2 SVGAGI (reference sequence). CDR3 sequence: CASSPGIAGGRDEQFF. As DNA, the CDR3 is TGTGCCAGCAGCCCCGGGATAGCGGGGGGGCGGGATGAGCAGTTCTTC.

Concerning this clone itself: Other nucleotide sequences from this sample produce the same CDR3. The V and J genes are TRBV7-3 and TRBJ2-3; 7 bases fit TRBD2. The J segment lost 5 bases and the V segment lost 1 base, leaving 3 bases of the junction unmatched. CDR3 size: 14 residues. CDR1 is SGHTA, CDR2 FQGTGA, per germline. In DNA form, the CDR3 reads TGTGCCAGCAGCTTAAACTCGGGAGGAGATACGCAGTATTTT. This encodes CASSLNSGGDTQYF.

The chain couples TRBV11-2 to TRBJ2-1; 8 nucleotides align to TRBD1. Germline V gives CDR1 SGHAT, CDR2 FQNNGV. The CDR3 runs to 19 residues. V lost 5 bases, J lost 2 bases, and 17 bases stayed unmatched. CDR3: CASSQPGGAGLTTYNEQFF. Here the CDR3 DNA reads TGTGCCAGCAGCCAGCCAGGGGGCGCAGGATTAACCACCTACAATGAGCAGTTCTTC.

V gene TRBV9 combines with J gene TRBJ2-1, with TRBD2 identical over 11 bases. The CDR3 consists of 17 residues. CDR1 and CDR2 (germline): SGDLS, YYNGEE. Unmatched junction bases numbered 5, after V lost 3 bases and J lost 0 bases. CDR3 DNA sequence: TGTGCCAGCAGCGAGACTAGCGGGGCAAGCTCCTACAATGAGCAGTTCTTC. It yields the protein CASSETSGASSYNEQFF. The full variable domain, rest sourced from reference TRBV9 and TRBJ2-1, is DSGVTQTPKHLITATGQRVTLRCSPRSGDLSVYWYQQSLDQGLQFLIQYYNGEERAKGNILERFSAQQFPDLHSELNLSSLELGDSALYFCASSETSGASSYNEQFFGPGTRLTVL.

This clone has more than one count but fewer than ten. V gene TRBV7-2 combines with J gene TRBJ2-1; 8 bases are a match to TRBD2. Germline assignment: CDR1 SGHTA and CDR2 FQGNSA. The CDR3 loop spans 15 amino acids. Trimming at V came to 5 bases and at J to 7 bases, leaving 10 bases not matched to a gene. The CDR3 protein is CASSPGGGRRNEQFF. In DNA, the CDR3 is TGTGCCAGCAGCCCCGGGGGGGGGCGTCGAAATGAGCAGTTCTTC.

The CDR3 coding sequence is TGTGCCAGCAGTTTATTCCCCCTCGGGACAGGGGTAATTAATGAGCAGTTCTTC. Protein: CASSLFPLGTGVINEQFF. This chain connects TRBV27 to TRBJ2-1; TRBD1 matches 10 bases. V was clipped by 1 base and J by 7 bases; unmatched bases: 13. Germline lookup yields CDR1 MNHEY and CDR2 SMNVEV (reference sequence). CDR3 length equals 18 residues.